This T cell receptor (beta chain) was sequenced during a study of cytomegalovirus exposure and HLA in healthy donors. The study ran its PCR with 60 Vbeta and 13 Jbeta primers. TCRdb's table, derived via immunoSEQ multiplex PCR, lists solely in-frame clones and lacks some. The sample shows about 190,000 clones, 75% to 90% of them seen only once. V gave up 4 bases and J gave up 7 bases, with 11 bases separating them. This CDR3 has 13 residues. Germline V gene data show CDR1 as SNHLY and CDR2 as FYNNEI. Sequencing was done on a sample of PBMCs. This rearrangement joins TRBV2 to TRBJ1-5; the D is unclear. This TCR came from a woman in her twenties or thirties in good health and CMV-seronegative. CDR3 in DNA: TGTGCCAGCAGTGCGAACAGTGAACAGCCCCAGCATTTT. Translating gives CASSANSEQPQHF.